Listed below are T cell receptor beta chains from one sample, sequenced in a study of blood T cell repertoires in COVID-19. Clones were sequenced by immunoSEQ multiplex PCR, and TCRdb holds only the in-frame ones, with some missing. The sample lists around 66,000 clones; around 80% were seen once. Sequencing was carried out using peripheral blood. These receptors were taken from a human donor in a cohort sampled during active COVID-19. Each CDR3 is given with its conserved first and last residue. Fields, in order: D gene, J gene, V gene, clone size, CDR3 protein. D genes are given only for firm matches. A clone size is listed for some rows: how often the clone was seen (once, few, many), or a class if it is expanded.

D: -
J: TRBJ2-5
V: TRBV7-9
size: -
CDR3: CASSREGGVGLETQYF

D: -
J: TRBJ1-4
V: TRBV5-1
size: -
CDR3: CASSSGGLREKLFF

D: -
J: TRBJ1-1
V: TRBV10-3
size: few
CDR3: CAISPGTEAFF

D: TRBD2
J: TRBJ2-7
V: TRBV28
size: -
CDR3: CASRAGGLAGTYEQYF

D: -
J: TRBJ2-7
V: TRBV29-1
size: -
CDR3: CSVEGQSYEQYF

D: TRBD2
J: TRBJ2-7
V: TRBV28
size: once
CDR3: CASSQLARVYEQYF

D: -
J: TRBJ2-7
V: TRBV4-2
size: few
CDR3: CASSQGFSVSYEQYF

D: -
J: TRBJ1-2
V: TRBV28
size: -
CDR3: CASSFSVPPYGYTF

D: TRBD1
J: TRBJ1-2
V: TRBV6-2/TRBV6-3
size: -
CDR3: CASTPGTDYYGYTF

D: -
J: TRBJ2-7
V: TRBV27
size: -
CDR3: CASSLQASAAYEQYF

D: TRBD2
J: TRBJ2-3
V: TRBV6-6
size: few
CDR3: CASSQTSGLAGVPDTQYF

D: -
J: TRBJ2-1
V: TRBV5-1
size: -
CDR3: CASSLELVANEQFF

D: TRBD2
J: TRBJ2-7
V: TRBV27
size: once
CDR3: CASSPLGSGRVSSYEQYF

D: -
J: TRBJ2-5
V: TRBV20-1
size: -
CDR3: CSASEGGDQETQYF

D: -
J: TRBJ1-5
V: TRBV6-5
size: -
CDR3: CASGYREWPQHF

D: -
J: TRBJ1-2
V: TRBV5-1
size: few
CDR3: CASSLDSSYGYTF

D: -
J: TRBJ2-7
V: TRBV5-6
size: -
CDR3: CASSQSGVAYEQYF

D: TRBD2
J: TRBJ2-1
V: TRBV7-9
size: -
CDR3: CASSPTSGHWDEQFF

D: -
J: TRBJ2-1
V: TRBV30
size: -
CDR3: CAWNTPTSRLYNEQFF

D: -
J: TRBJ2-1
V: TRBV28
size: -
CDR3: CASSLAFNEQFF

D: TRBD1
J: TRBJ1-6
V: TRBV19
size: few
CDR3: CATRDSNNSPLHF

D: -
J: TRBJ1-2
V: TRBV7-9
size: -
CDR3: CASSLDVFGRVEGYTF

D: -
J: TRBJ1-4
V: TRBV6-5
size: once
CDR3: CASTQGGLREKLFF

D: -
J: TRBJ2-7
V: TRBV19
size: -
CDR3: CASSSQGPEQYF

D: TRBD1
J: TRBJ2-5
V: TRBV14
size: -
CDR3: CASSQRGTGKETQYF

D: -
J: TRBJ1-1
V: TRBV11-2
size: -
CDR3: CASSLDRVGTEAFF

D: -
J: TRBJ2-7
V: TRBV20-1
size: -
CDR3: CSAGLKYEQYF

D: -
J: TRBJ2-1
V: TRBV9
size: -
CDR3: CASSVVPLSNEQFF

D: -
J: TRBJ1-2
V: TRBV7-9
size: -
CDR3: CASSGRGRGYGYTF

D: -
J: TRBJ1-4
V: TRBV18
size: -
CDR3: CASSPGANEKLFF

D: TRBD1
J: TRBJ1-4
V: TRBV7-8
size: -
CDR3: CASSLQGTVGKNEKLFF

D: TRBD1
J: TRBJ2-7
V: TRBV7-9
size: -
CDR3: CASSLASGTGNHEQYF

D: TRBD2
J: TRBJ2-1
V: TRBV6-2/TRBV6-3
size: -
CDR3: CASSLAGVNYNEQFF

D: -
J: TRBJ1-5
V: TRBV7-9
size: -
CDR3: CASGREDSNQPQHF

D: TRBD2
J: TRBJ2-7
V: TRBV5-5
size: -
CDR3: CASSLALAEYEQYF

D: TRBD2
J: TRBJ2-1
V: TRBV30
size: -
CDR3: CAWSVPLRGEGEQFF

D: -
J: TRBJ1-3
V: TRBV6-5
size: -
CDR3: CASSYSGAGSGNTIYF

D: -
J: TRBJ2-5
V: TRBV30
size: -
CDR3: CAWRSAQETQYF

D: TRBD1
J: TRBJ1-6
V: TRBV28
size: -
CDR3: CASSPQGRPLHF

D: -
J: TRBJ2-3
V: TRBV14
size: -
CDR3: CASSHGGGSDTQYF

D: TRBD1
J: TRBJ2-7
V: TRBV6-2/TRBV6-3
size: -
CDR3: CASSRQTGAYEQYF

D: -
J: TRBJ1-1
V: TRBV7-2
size: -
CDR3: CASSPARHEAFF